The 14 T cell receptor beta chains reported below all come from one sample, sequenced in a study of response to subunit inactivated influenza vaccine. TCRdb fed the RT-PCR reads into MiXCR, producing one record per CDR3 protein. The top ten hold about an eighth of the sample, which has fewer than 650,000 distinct CDR3 sequences, about an eighth seen once. Sequencing used PBMCs from blood, obtained 35 to 45 days after vaccination. All receptors derive from a man aged 45-65 years who received an inactivated influenza vaccine.

This chain connects TRBV5-1 to TRBJ2-3; no definite D call. Germline lookup yields CDR1 SGHRS and CDR2 YFSETQ. V was shortened by 2 bases and J by 0 bases, with 7 bases between the two germline ends. The CDR3 is made up of 14 amino acids. The CDR3 sequence is CASSFSASTDTQYF. The CDR3 DNA follows: TGCGCCAGCAGCTTCTCCGCTAGCACAGATACGCAGTATTTT. Full variable domain (rest looked up from reference TRBV5-1 and TRBJ2-3): KAGVTQTPRYLIKTRGQQVTLSCSPISGHRSVSWYQQTPGQGLQFLFEYFSETQRNKGNFPGRFSGRQFSNSRSEMNVSTLELGDSALYLCASSFSASTDTQYFGPGTRLTVL.

This clonotype has only a few counts. The chain employs TRBV5-1 and TRBJ2-5; D gene uncertain. Trimming removed 6 bases from V and 1 base from J, with 10 bases in between. The CDR3 is 13 residues long. The germline CDR1 and CDR2 sequences are SGHRS and YFSETQ. The CDR3 nucleotides read TGCGCCAGCACATGGGGTAGCCAAGAGACCCAGTACTTC. It yields the protein CASTWGSQETQYF.

J is TRBJ2-5 and V is TRBV15; 7 bases match TRBD1. The J segment lost 0 bases and the V segment lost 5 bases, leaving 6 bases of the junction unmatched. In germline, CDR1 is LNHNV, CDR2 YYDKDF (reference sequence). The CDR3 is made up of 15 amino acids. CDR3 sequence: CATSGDRQYQETQYF. The CDR3 bases are TGTGCCACCAGCGGGGACAGACAGTACCAAGAGACCCAGTACTTC.

The chain combines TRBV10-1 with TRBJ2-3; tentatively, D is TRBD2 (6 bases). The CDR3 spans 15 residues. Germline CDR1 reads WNHNN; CDR2 reads SYGVQD (reference sequence). With 0 bases removed from V and 3 bases from J, the gap between germline ends came to 10 bases. The CDR3 DNA reads as TGCGCCAGCAGTGAGTCGCCGGGGGTTACAGATACGCAGTATTTT. The encoded protein is CASSESPGVTDTQYF.

This clonotype was observed at least ten times. This chain uses TRBV12-3 or TRBV12-4 with TRBJ2-2; perhaps TRBD1 as D (5 bases). This CDR3 spans 13 amino acids. V lost 3 bases to trimming and J lost 7 bases, with 9 bases between them. The CDR3 region has the DNA TGTGCCAGCAGTTTTGGGGCCGGCGGGGAGCTGTTTTTT. Its translation: CASSFGAGGELFF.

J is TRBJ1-2 and V is TRBV6-5, with D hard to call. Germline CDR1 MNHEY, CDR2 SVGAGI. The CDR3 totals 12 residues. Trimming cost V 4 bases and J 4 bases, with 7 bases left between them. The CDR3 protein is CASSSIRYGYTF. The CDR3 DNA reads TGTGCCAGCAGTTCTATCCGCTATGGCTACACCTTC.

The chain employs TRBV9 and TRBJ2-7; 13 positions match TRBD2. Germline trimming cut 3 bases from V and 7 bases from J; bases unmatched to any gene: 7. This CDR3 contains 15 residues. Germline CDR1 SGDLS, CDR2 YYNGEE. The CDR3 reads CASSGTSGGELEQYF. For the CDR3, the DNA is TGTGCCAGCAGCGGGACTAGCGGGGGTGAGTTGGAGCAGTACTTC. Looking up the rest from reference TRBV9 and TRBJ2-7 gives the full variable domain: DSGVTQTPKHLITATGQRVTLRCSPRSGDLSVYWYQQSLDQGLQFLIQYYNGEERAKGNILERFSAQQFPDLHSELNLSSLELGDSALYFCASSGTSGGELEQYFGPGTRLTVT.

CDR3 region: CASSQGARRDYGYTF. In DNA, the CDR3 is TGTGCCAGCAGCCAAGGGGCCAGACGTGACTATGGCTACACCTTC. The V and J genes are TRBV4-2 and TRBJ1-2, with no clear D. This CDR3 contains 15 residues. Germline V gene lookup returns CDR1 LGHNA and CDR2 YNFKEQ. The V end lost 1 base, the J end lost 3 bases, and 12 bases lay between the germline ends.

The chain carries TRBV20-1 and TRBJ2-7; unclear D gene. This CDR3 contains 13 residues. Germline V gives CDR1 DFQATT, CDR2 SNEGSKA (reference sequence). Trimming left V 1 base short and J 2 bases short, with 9 bases between. CDR3 in amino acids: CSARGGRTYEQYF. The DNA of the CDR3 is TGCAGTGCTAGAGGGGGTAGAACCTACGAGCAGTACTTC.

The J gene is TRBJ2-7, the V gene TRBV29-1, with D possibly TRBD2 on 5 matching bases. Trimming left V 1 base short and J 1 base short, with 8 bases between. CDR1 is SQVTM and CDR2 is ANQGSEA in the germline V gene. This CDR3 is 13 amino acids long. The CDR3 here is CSVEGGESYEQYF. The CDR3 DNA is TGCAGCGTTGAAGGGGGAGAATCCTACGAGCAGTACTTC.

This clonotype has only a few counts. The chain is built from TRBV20-1 and TRBJ2-7, with 13 positions matching TRBD2. CDR1 DFQATT and CDR2 SNEGSKA come from the germline V gene (reference sequence). CDR3 length: 14 residues. Germline trimming cut 5 bases from V and 7 bases from J; bases unmatched to any gene: 8. CDR3: CSAYTSGRAGEQYF. As DNA, the CDR3 is TGCAGTGCTTATACTAGCGGGAGGGCAGGGGAGCAGTACTTC.

This clonotype was detected ten times or more. The chain recombines TRBV20-1 with TRBJ1-5; D ambiguous. The V end lost 4 bases, the J end lost 0 bases, and 7 bases lay between the germline ends. This CDR3 spans 13 amino acids. Germline-derived CDR1 and CDR2 are DFQATT and SNEGSKA (reference sequence). The CDR3 spells CSAKVNSNQPQHF. CDR3 coding DNA: TGCAGTGCTAAGGTTAATAGCAATCAGCCCCAGCATTTT.

This clonotype came up many times. V and J are TRBV20-1 and TRBJ2-7; D is ambiguous. CDR3 length: 11 residues. The V end was cut by 1 base, the J end by 5 bases, with 6 bases between. The germline CDR1 and CDR2 sequences are DFQATT and SNEGSKA (reference sequence). CDR3 DNA sequence: TGCAGTGCTAGAGTAGGAGACGAGCAGTACTTC. Translating it yields CSARVGDEQYF.

This clonotype has only a few counts. The gene calls are TRBV20-1 and TRBJ2-1, with a tentative D call TRBD2 (6 bases). Germline V lookup: CDR1 DFQATT, CDR2 SNEGSKA (reference sequence). The V gene lost 3 bases and the J gene lost 10 bases, with 19 bases spanning the gap. This CDR3 comprises 14 residues. The CDR3 nucleotides are TGCAGTGCTAGTAAGGTAGCGGAGGGTCCCGAGCAGTTCTTC. Amino acids: CSASKVAEGPEQFF.